These 32 T cell receptor beta chains were all obtained from the same sample, sequenced in a study of technical replicates of blood from several donors. Libraries were prepared by immunoSEQ multiplex PCR; TCRdb keeps only in-frame clonotypes and omits some of them. The sample gives roughly 85,000 clones, 94% of which show up once; 0.26% is in the top ten. Sequenced: T cells isolated from PBMCs. These receptors all stem from a human donor in good health.

This chain joins TRBV11-3 and TRBJ2-1; 12 nucleotides align to TRBD2. Germline V lookup: CDR1 SGHNT, CDR2 YENEEA. The CDR3 consists of 15 residues. J gave up 13 bases and V 2 bases, and 9 bases lay outside the gene matches. CDR3 in amino acids: CASSLTSGGFSGQFF. The CDR3 DNA reads TGTGCCAGCAGCTTAACTAGCGGGGGGTTTAGTGGACAGTTCTTC.

The chain is built from TRBV10-1 and TRBJ2-3; D is possibly TRBD2 (6 bases). Trimming shortened V by 5 bases and J by 6 bases, and 12 bases separated the two germline ends. The CDR3 is 13 amino acids. Germline loops: CDR1 WNHNN, CDR2 SYGVQD (reference sequence). The DNA for the CDR3 is TGCGCCAGCAGTCTTGGGACTCACGATACGCAGTATTTT. Translation gives CASSLGTHDTQYF.

The chain has TRBV5-6 and TRBJ2-1; TRBD2 aligns across 7 bases. The V segment lost 0 bases and the J segment 7 bases; nucleotides outside the gene matches: 10. The CDR3 covers 16 residues. CDR1 is SGHDT, CDR2 YYEEEE, per germline. The CDR3 nucleotides are TGTGCCAGCAGCTTGGAGGGAGGGCCGATTAGGAATGAGCAGTTCTTC. Residues: CASSLEGGPIRNEQFF.

This clone was observed once. The gene calls are TRBV5-1 and TRBJ2-1; TRBD1 might be the D (5 bases). CDR1 is SGHRS and CDR2 is YFSETQ in the germline V gene. The CDR3 runs to 14 residues. The V gene lost 2 bases and the J gene lost 0 bases, with 6 bases spanning the gap. The CDR3 region is CASSFQGSYNEQFF. The CDR3 DNA reads TGCGCCAGCAGCTTTCAGGGCTCCTACAATGAGCAGTTCTTC.

The V gene is TRBV29-1, the J gene TRBJ2-7, with D maybe TRBD1 (6 bases). Trimming removed 7 bases from V and 3 bases from J, with 19 bases in between. CDR3 length: 14 residues. Germline assignment: CDR1 SQVTM and CDR2 ANQGSEA. The CDR3 DNA follows: TGCAGCGCGGTCCTGCCAGGGGTCAGCTACGAGCAGTACTTC. Residues: CSAVLPGVSYEQYF.

In nucleotides, the CDR3 is TGCGCCAGCAGCCCCCGGGAGCATGAGGAGCAGTACTTC. Its translation is CASSPREHEEQYF. The rearrangement joins TRBV5-1 to TRBJ2-7; weak D call: TRBD2 (6 bases). This CDR3 comprises 13 residues. Germline CDR1 and CDR2: SGHRS and YFSETQ. The V gene lost 4 bases and the J gene lost 7 bases, with 15 bases spanning the gap.

J is TRBJ2-1 and V is TRBV6-6; a possible D gene is TRBD1 (6 bases). Germline CDR1 MNHNY, CDR2 SVGAGI (reference sequence). This CDR3 comprises 13 residues. V lost 4 bases and J 9 bases, leaving 13 bases between the germline ends. CDR3: CASSFTQGSEQFF. For the CDR3, the DNA is TGTGCCAGCAGTTTCACACAGGGAAGTGAGCAGTTCTTC.

This sequence joins TRBV9 and TRBJ2-1, with a weak D call TRBD1 (7 bases). The V end lost 4 bases, the J end lost 6 bases, and 20 bases lay between the germline ends. CDR3 length: 16 amino acids. CDR1 and CDR2 from the germline V gene are SGDLS and YYNGEE. The DNA of the CDR3 is TGTGCCAGCAGCCCCCGTGGAGGGGGCTACACCAATGAGCAGTTCTTC. As protein: CASSPRGGGYTNEQFF.

This sequence joins TRBV2 and TRBJ2-5; 8 positions match TRBD2. The CDR3 is 13 residues long. V lost 6 bases, J lost 5 bases, and 5 bases stayed unmatched. The germline V gene encodes CDR1 SNHLY and CDR2 FYNNEI. CDR3 protein: CASSPGLGETQYF. In nucleotides, the CDR3 is TGTGCCAGCAGCCCGGGACTAGGGGAGACCCAGTACTTC.

The chain uses TRBV25-1 and TRBJ2-7; TRBD2 matches at 11 bases. There are 18 residues in the CDR3. J lost 3 bases, V lost 2 bases, and 12 bases had no gene match. Germline-derived CDR1 and CDR2 are MGHDK and SYGVNS. CDR3 in DNA: TGTGCCAGCAGTGAAACTACTACCGGGACTAGCGGCCTCTACGAGCAGTACTTC. This codes for CASSETTTGTSGLYEQYF.

J is TRBJ1-1 and V is TRBV27; tentative D call: TRBD1 (6 bases). V shed 8 bases and J shed 8 bases, with 12 bases lying between them. The CDR3 spans 11 residues. Germline-derived CDR1 and CDR2 are MNHEY and SMNVEV (reference sequence). The CDR3 nucleotides read TGTGCCAGCCGGGGGGGCCTAGAAGCTTTCTTT. This codes for CASRGGLEAFF.

The rearrangement joins TRBV10-3 to TRBJ2-5, with D possibly matching TRBD1 (6 bases). The ends were cut back, 10 bases at V and 3 bases at J, with 9 bases in the middle. The CDR3 length is 11 residues. The V gene's germline CDR1 is ENHRY and CDR2 SYGVKD. Written as DNA, the CDR3 is TGTGCCACCCGGACAGAAGAGACCCAGTACTTC. This translates into CATRTEETQYF.

This chain connects TRBV28 to TRBJ2-4; 7 bases are a match to TRBD2. V shed 5 bases and J 8 bases; nucleotides not matched to a gene: 9. This CDR3 has 14 residues. Per germline, CDR1 MDHEN and CDR2 SYDVKM. CDR3: CASSGPGLVHIQYF. CDR3 in DNA: TGTGCCAGCAGTGGTCCCGGACTAGTTCACATTCAGTACTTC.

The rearrangement links TRBV19 to TRBJ2-7; D may be TRBD2 (5 bases). This CDR3 is 15 amino acids long. V dropped 5 bases and J dropped 3 bases, with 17 bases sitting between them. Germline CDR1 is LNHDA and CDR2 is SQIVND (reference sequence). The CDR3, as DNA: TGTGCCAGTAGTCCCGGAGGCGGCCTAGGCTACGAGCAGTACTTC. Protein sequence: CASSPGGGLGYEQYF.

The genes are TRBV2 and TRBJ2-5; TRBD2 might be the D (7 bases). V was cut by 4 bases and J by 4 bases, with 10 bases left in between. Germline CDR1 and CDR2: SNHLY and FYNNEI. CDR3 length equals 13 residues. The CDR3 here is CASSGRGGETQYF. In nucleotides, the CDR3 is TGTGCCAGCAGTGGTAGGGGGGGAGAGACCCAGTACTTC.

The V call is TRBV19, the J call TRBJ2-7, with 10 bases matching TRBD2. J gave up 2 bases and V 3 bases, and 10 bases lay outside the gene matches. Germline CDR1 reads LNHDA; CDR2 reads SQIVND (reference sequence). The CDR3 totals 17 residues. The CDR3 DNA reads as TGTGCCAGTAGTATTAGAAGCGGGGGGGGTTTTCCCTACGAGCAGTACTTC. Its protein is CASSIRSGGGFPYEQYF.

This chain joins TRBV20-1 and TRBJ1-2; D unresolved. The CDR3 is 11 amino acids. The V and J ends lost 3 bases and 8 bases respectively, with 10 bases between them. From germline, CDR1 is DFQATT and CDR2 SNEGSKA (reference sequence). CDR3 DNA sequence: TGCAGTGCTAGCTTTGAGAAAGGCTACACCTTC. Translating it yields CSASFEKGYTF.

The chain couples TRBV30 to TRBJ1-6; possible D gene TRBD1, 6 bases. Germline CDR1 and CDR2: GTSNPN and SVGIG (reference sequence). The ends were cut back, 0 bases at V and 4 bases at J, with 7 bases in the middle. The CDR3 consists of 14 residues. CDR3 coding DNA: TGTGCCTGGAGTGTAGGGACATATAATTCACCCCTCCACTTT. Its translation is CAWSVGTYNSPLHF.

The chain couples TRBV9 to TRBJ1-1; D might be TRBD1 (5 bases). Germline lookup yields CDR1 SGDLS and CDR2 YYNGEE. Trimming left V 5 bases short and J 1 base short, with 9 bases between. This CDR3 is built from 13 residues. As DNA, the CDR3 is TGTGCCAGCAGTGTTACAGGGAACACTGAAGCTTTCTTT. Its translation: CASSVTGNTEAFF.

The rearrangement uses TRBV19 and TRBJ1-1; D gene ambiguous. V was pared by 1 base and J by 8 bases, with 8 bases between. Germline V gene sequence: CDR1 LNHDA, CDR2 SQIVND (reference sequence). The CDR3 is made up of 12 amino acids. CDR3 nucleotides: TGTGCCAGTAGTATAGCTGACATGGAAGCTTTCTTT. Translation gives CASSIADMEAFF.

The V call is TRBV6-5, the J call TRBJ1-1; D is unresolved. The germline V and J ends were trimmed by 6 bases and 8 bases, with 16 bases remaining between them. The germline V gene has CDR1 MNHEY and CDR2 SVGAGI. This CDR3 is built from 13 residues. CDR3 sequence reads: CASSIRGSNEAFF. As DNA, the CDR3 is TGTGCCAGCAGCATACGCGGGTCGAACGAAGCTTTCTTT.

The rearrangement uses TRBV5-1 and TRBJ2-7; 7 nucleotides align to TRBD1. V was pared by 2 bases and J by 3 bases, with 2 bases of the junction left unmatched. The CDR3 is 13 residues long. Germline CDR1 is SGHRS and CDR2 is YFSETQ. CDR3 sequence: CASSFRDSYEQYF. The CDR3, as DNA: TGCGCCAGCAGCTTCCGGGACAGCTACGAGCAGTACTTC.

This chain joins TRBV7-9 and TRBJ2-1, with TRBD2 as a possible D gene (6 bases). The CDR3 contains 14 residues. Germline CDR1 reads SEHNR; CDR2 reads FQNEAQ (reference sequence). The V end lost 10 bases, the J end lost 2 bases, and 15 bases lay between the germline ends. Here the CDR3 reads CAIPLAVTYNEQFF. The CDR3 DNA is TGTGCCATACCCTTAGCGGTAACCTACAATGAGCAGTTCTTC.

This clone has more than one count but fewer than ten. This rearrangement joins TRBV5-4 to TRBJ1-1, with 7 positions matching TRBD1. The CDR3 is made up of 15 amino acids. Looked up from germline, CDR1 is SGHNT and CDR2 is YYREEE (reference sequence). V trimming: 1 base; J trimming: 5 bases; junction bases outside the gene matches: 8. CDR3 sequence: CASSLRGRGRTEAFF. The CDR3, as DNA: TGTGCCAGCAGCTTGCGCGGCAGGGGGAGAACTGAAGCTTTCTTT.

The rearrangement joins TRBV6-5 to TRBJ2-7; 8 nucleotides align to TRBD2. Per the germline V gene, CDR1 is MNHEY and CDR2 is SVGAGI. V was clipped by 6 bases and J by 3 bases; unmatched bases: 10. There are 15 residues in the CDR3. The CDR3 region is CASSSPLAGIYEQYF. CDR3 coding DNA: TGTGCCAGCAGCTCGCCTCTAGCGGGTATCTACGAGCAGTACTTC.

A single count supports this clone. V and J are TRBV5-4 and TRBJ1-1, with TRBD1 matching 9 bases. Looked up from germline, CDR1 is SGHNT and CDR2 is YYREEE (reference sequence). With V trimmed by 3 bases and J by 1 base, 10 bases remained unmatched. The CDR3 is made up of 17 amino acids. Written as DNA, the CDR3 is TGTGCCAGCAGCTCCTCAATCGGACAGGGGAGGAACACTGAAGCTTTCTTT. Translation gives CASSSSIGQGRNTEAFF. Full variable domain (rest looked up from reference TRBV5-4 and TRBJ1-1): ETGVTQSPTHLIKTRGQQVTLRCSSQSGHNTVSWYQQALGQGPQFIFQYYREEENGRGNFPPRFSGLQFPNYSSELNVNALELDDSALYLCASSSSIGQGRNTEAFFGQGTRLTVV.

The rearrangement uses TRBV4-2 and TRBJ2-1; 9 nucleotides align to TRBD2. Germline assignment: CDR1 LGHNA and CDR2 YNFKEQ. This CDR3 comprises 16 residues. After removal of 0 bases from V and 10 bases from J, the junction contained 10 bases not matched to a gene. In DNA, the CDR3 is TGTGCCAGCAGCCAAGAGGAAGGGCGGGAGGGGACCGAGCAGTTCTTC. Protein: CASSQEEGREGTEQFF.

This clone was observed once. V usage is TRBV5-1 and J usage is TRBJ2-7; 7 positions agree with TRBD1. There are 12 residues in the CDR3. V shed 4 bases, J shed 6 bases, and the junction held 4 bases outside the gene matches. The germline gives CDR1 SGHRS, CDR2 YFSETQ. The CDR3 DNA is TGCGCCAGCAGCAAGGGACAGCCCGAGCAGTACTTC. This sequence encodes CASSKGQPEQYF.

This clone was picked up one time. The V gene is TRBV6-1, the J gene TRBJ2-7, with D tentatively TRBD2 (5 bases). There are 15 residues in the CDR3. V lost 3 bases and J 4 bases, leaving 16 bases between the germline ends. Germline loops: CDR1 MNHNS, CDR2 SASEGT. In DNA, the CDR3 is TGTGCCAGCAGTGAGGGCGCGAGGGCCACATACGAGCAGTACTTC. This encodes CASSEGARATYEQYF.

V and J are TRBV2 and TRBJ2-1; D not certain. The CDR3 is 14 residues long. V was pared by 4 bases and J by 5 bases, with 12 bases between. Germline-derived CDR1 and CDR2 are SNHLY and FYNNEI. The DNA for the CDR3 is TGTGCCAGCAGTGTCTTTAGACGGGACAATGAGCAGTTCTTC. Protein: CASSVFRRDNEQFF.

Of note for this clone: One end of the junction does not line up with germline, which may come from a read error. The chain recombines TRBV25-1 with TRBJ1-4; TRBD1 matches 7 bases. Germline V lookup: CDR1 MGHDK, CDR2 SYGVNS. This CDR3 region has 13 residues. The CDR3 here is CRTGGVPNEKLFF. CDR3 coding DNA: TGCAGGACAGGAGGTGTCCCTAATGAAAAACTGTTTTTT.

Only one count was recorded for this clone. CDR3 region: CASRLMRQGAGGELFF. CDR3 in DNA: TGTGCCAGCCGACTGATGCGGCAGGGGGCCGGGGGGGAGCTGTTTTTT. The genes are TRBV7-9 and TRBJ2-2; 8 nucleotides agree with TRBD1. Germline CDR1 is SEHNR and CDR2 is FQNEAQ (reference sequence). This CDR3 is 16 amino acids long. The J segment lost 8 bases and the V segment lost 8 bases, leaving 16 bases of the junction unmatched.